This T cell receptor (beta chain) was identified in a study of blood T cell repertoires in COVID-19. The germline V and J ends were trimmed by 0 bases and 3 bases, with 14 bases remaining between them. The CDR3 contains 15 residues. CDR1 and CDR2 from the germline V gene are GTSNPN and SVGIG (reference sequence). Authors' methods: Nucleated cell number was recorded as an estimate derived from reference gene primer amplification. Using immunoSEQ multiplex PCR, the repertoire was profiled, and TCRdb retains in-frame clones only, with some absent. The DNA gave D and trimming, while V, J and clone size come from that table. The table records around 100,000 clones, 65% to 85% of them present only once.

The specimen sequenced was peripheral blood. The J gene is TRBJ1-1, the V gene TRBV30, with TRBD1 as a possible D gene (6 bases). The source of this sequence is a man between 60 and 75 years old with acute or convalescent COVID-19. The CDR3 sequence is CAWSVGQGHDTEAFF. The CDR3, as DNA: TGTGCCTGGAGTGTAGGGCAGGGGCATGACACTGAAGCTTTCTTT.